The rows below give T cell receptor beta chains drawn from one sample of a study of cytomegalovirus exposure and HLA in healthy donors. The method was immunoSEQ multiplex PCR; TCRdb's version includes in-frame clones alone and lacks a portion of them. Its table lists 50,000 or so clones. The sample consisted of PBMCs. The receptors come from a woman aged 18-29 years in good health and CMV-seronegative. The CDR3 runs from the conserved cysteine through the conserved F or W. Each record gives: D gene, J gene, V gene, CDR3 protein, CDR3 DNA. The D gene is left open where the match is weak.

TRBD1 TRBJ1-6 TRBV6-5 CASMGTDNSHLHF TGTGCCAGCATGGGGACAGATAATTCACACCTCCACTTT
NA TRBJ1-2 TRBV29-1 CSVEEFGRGANGYTF TGCAGCGTTGAAGAGTTTGGACGGGGGGCTAATGGCTACACCTTC
NA TRBJ1-1 TRBV5-6 CASSWGQGTEAFF TGTGCCAGCAGCTGGGGTCAGGGCACTGAAGCTTTCTTT
NA TRBJ2-3 TRBV7-9 CASSLAIGETLNTQYF TGTGCCAGCAGCTTAGCCATCGGAGAAACACTGAATACGCAGTATTTT
TRBD2 TRBJ2-1 TRBV6-6 CASTRTSASYNEQFF TGTGCCAGCACTCGGACTAGCGCCTCTTACAATGAGCAGTTCTTC
TRBD1 TRBJ2-3 TRBV18 CASSLYGTGGDTQYF TGTGCCAGCTCACTCTACGGGACAGGGGGGGATACGCAGTATTTT
NA TRBJ2-3 TRBV21-1 CASRRGTSGGTSTDTQYF TGTGCCAGCAGGAGGGGGACTAGCGGGGGTACTAGCACAGATACGCAGTATTTT
TRBD2 TRBJ2-1 TRBV11-2 CASSRLASYNEQFF TGTGCCAGCAGCCGACTAGCCTCCTACAATGAGCAGTTCTTC
NA TRBJ2-3 TRBV29-1 CSVEEIASTDTQYF TGCAGCGTTGAAGAGATAGCCTCCACAGATACGCAGTATTTT
NA TRBJ1-5 TRBV28 CASSLSHSNQPQHF TGTGCCAGCAGTTTATCACATAGCAATCAGCCCCAGCATTTT
TRBD1 TRBJ1-6 TRBV7-3 CASSSTGENSPLHF TGTGCCAGCAGCTCGACAGGGGAGAATTCACCCCTCCACTTT
NA TRBJ1-6 TRBV6-1 CASSEGGRGQLYNSPLHF TGTGCCAGCAGTGAAGGAGGCCGAGGGCAGCTCTATAATTCACCCCTCCACTTT
NA TRBJ2-7 TRBV5-1 CASSLAGRRPGGIYEQYF TGCGCCAGCAGCTTGGCCGGCCGCCGGCCAGGGGGGATCTACGAGCAGTACTTC
NA TRBJ1-3 TRBV5-5 CASSLDPVSGNTIYF TGTGCCAGCAGCTTGGATCCAGTTTCTGGAAACACCATATATTTT
NA TRBJ2-5 TRBV11-2 CASSLRLSRQEQETQYF TGTGCCAGCAGCTTACGGCTTTCTCGACAGGAACAAGAGACCCAGTACTTC
NA TRBJ2-7 TRBV7-6 CASSTPGPYSPYEQYF TGTGCCAGCAGCACCCCTGGGCCATACTCCCCTTACGAGCAGTACTTC
NA TRBJ2-2 TRBV5-1 CASSLEVGDSGGELFF TGCGCCAGCAGCTTGGAAGTGGGAGACTCCGGGGGGGAGCTGTTTTTT
NA TRBJ1-1 TRBV5-6 CASLQLGGGVTEAFF TGTGCCAGCTTACAACTGGGGGGTGGAGTAACTGAAGCTTTCTTT
NA TRBJ2-5 TRBV27 CASRPIGRGETQYF TGTGCCAGCAGGCCGATCGGGCGGGGAGAGACCCAGTACTTC
TRBD2 TRBJ2-7 TRBV5-1 CASSFGPRTSGGSSYEQYF TGCGCCAGCAGCTTCGGACCCCGGACTAGCGGAGGGAGCTCCTACGAGCAGTACTTC
NA TRBJ1-4 TRBV29-1 CSGSSYNEKLFF TGCAGCGGTTCCTCTTATAATGAAAAACTGTTTTTT
NA TRBJ2-5 TRBV5-1 CASSLGQKETQYF TGCGCCAGCAGCTTGGGGCAGAAAGAGACCCAGTACTTC
TRBD2 TRBJ2-7 TRBV6-6 CATREGASYEQYF TGTGCCACCAGGGAGGGAGCCTCCTACGAGCAGTACTTC
NA TRBJ2-3 TRBV7-7 CASSLQGRPSDTQYF TGTGCCAGCAGCTTGCAGGGGCGTCCATCCGATACGCAGTATTTT
NA TRBJ2-7 TRBV7-2 CASNQAGEQYF TGTGCCAGCAACCAGGCTGGGGAGCAGTACTTC
NA TRBJ1-1 TRBV18 CASSSQGKHADTEAFF TGTGCCAGCTCATCGCAGGGGAAGCATGCCGACACTGAAGCTTTCTTT
NA TRBJ1-2 TRBV7-8 CASSLTTDGVYGYTF TGTGCCAGCAGCTTAACTACAGACGGGGTTTATGGCTACACCTTC
TRBD1 TRBJ1-5 TRBV27 CASSPGQGANQPQHF TGTGCCAGCTCCCCCGGACAGGGTGCTAATCAGCCCCAGCATTTT
TRBD1 TRBJ1-5 TRBV9 CASSVGQGAYSNQPQHF TGTGCCAGCAGCGTAGGACAGGGGGCCTATAGCAATCAGCCCCAGCATTTT
TRBD1 TRBJ2-7 TRBV6-6 CASSNRGVGEQYF TGTGCCAGCAGTAACAGGGGGGTAGGCGAGCAGTACTTC
NA TRBJ1-1 TRBV21-1 CASSKGRGRANTEAFF TGTGCCAGCAGCAAAGGTAGGGGGCGGGCGAACACTGAAGCTTTCTTT
NA TRBJ1-3 TRBV7-9 CASSLGGRNTIYF TGTGCCAGCAGCTTAGGTGGCAGAAACACCATATATTTT
NA TRBJ2-3 TRBV9 CASSAVLGDTQYF TGTGCCAGCAGCGCGGTACTCGGGGATACGCAGTATTTT
TRBD1 TRBJ2-3 TRBV29-1 CSVRDSPDTQYF TGCAGCGTTAGGGACAGCCCAGATACGCAGTATTTT
NA TRBJ1-5 TRBV7-6 CASSLGAYQPQHF TGTGCCAGCAGCTTAGGCGCCTATCAGCCCCAGCATTTT
NA TRBJ2-7 TRBV5-6 CASSLGGLPYEQYF TGTGCCAGCAGCTTGGGCGGGCTTCCCTACGAGCAGTACTTC